The rows below give T cell receptor beta chains drawn from one sample of a study of cytomegalovirus exposure and HLA in healthy donors. Sequencing was performed with immunoSEQ multiplex PCR; in TCRdb, only in-frame clones are kept and a portion is missing. The table shows over 120,000 clones, with about 91% occurring only once. Sequencing input: PBMCs. These receptors all come from a man in his late teens or twenties in good health and CMV-seropositive. Each CDR3 is given with its conserved first and last residue. The order of the fields is D gene, J gene, V gene, clone size, CDR3 DNA, CDR3 protein. D genes are given only for firm matches. For some rows the clone size is stated as once, few or many, or as a class when expanded; others skip it.

>TRBD2|TRBJ2-5|TRBV9|.
TGTGCCAGCAGCGGTAGCGGGGGGGGAGAGACCCAGTACTTC
CASSGSGGGETQYF
>.|TRBJ1-1|TRBV30|.
TGTGCCTGGAGCCCCCGGGACACCAACACTGAAGCTTTCTTT
CAWSPRDTNTEAFF
>TRBD1|TRBJ1-4|TRBV7-9|few
TGTGCCAGCAGCTTGGGACAGGCCCATGAAAAACTGTTTTTT
CASSLGQAHEKLFF
>.|TRBJ2-3|TRBV10-2|.
TGCGCCAGCAGTGAGTCGACAGGACAGAAGATAGATACGCAGTATTTT
CASSESTGQKIDTQYF
>TRBD1|TRBJ2-2|TRBV19|.
TGTGCCAGTAGTATCGGGGACAGGGTAGTAACCGGGGAGCTGTTTTTT
CASSIGDRVVTGELFF
>.|TRBJ2-1|TRBV6-1|.
TGTGCCAGCAGTGGCGTGAGGGCCGGGGAGCAGTTCTTC
CASSGVRAGEQFF
>TRBD1|TRBJ1-2|TRBV18|.
TGTGCCAGCTCACCCCCGGGACAGGGCCCTGGCTACACCTTC
CASSPPGQGPGYTF
>.|TRBJ2-3|TRBV5-1|.
TGCGCCAGCAGCCCAGGAGGGGATACGCAGTATTTT
CASSPGGDTQYF
>.|TRBJ1-2|TRBV7-2|.
TGTGCCAGCAGCTTAGGGGGGCACTCAGCTAACTATGGCTACACCTTC
CASSLGGHSANYGYTF
>.|TRBJ2-3|TRBV19|.
TGTGCCAGTAGTATGTACGGGAGTGGGGATACGCAGTATTTT
CASSMYGSGDTQYF
>.|TRBJ2-3|TRBV30|.
TGTGCCTGGAAAGATCAGGACAGACGGTATAGAGATACGCAGTATTTT
CAWKDQDRRYRDTQYF
>.|TRBJ1-2|TRBV19|few
TGTGCCAGTAATTCAGGGCTCTATGGCTACACCTTC
CASNSGLYGYTF
>.|TRBJ1-2|TRBV7-8|.
TGTGCCAGCAGCTCGGGGGGGAACTATGGCTACACCTTC
CASSSGGNYGYTF
>.|TRBJ1-3|TRBV5-1|.
TGCGCCAGCAGCTTGGGGAGCTCTGGAAACACCATATATTTT
CASSLGSSGNTIYF
>.|TRBJ2-1|TRBV2|.
TGTGCCAGCACCCAGACCGGATTGCGGGAGCAGTTCTTC
CASTQTGLREQFF
>.|TRBJ2-7|TRBV6-1|.
TGTGCCAGCACCATCGACAGGAATTTCTACGAGCAGTACTTC
CASTIDRNFYEQYF
>.|TRBJ2-7|TRBV6-1|once
TGTGCCAGCAGTGAATTGGCAGGAACCTACGAGCAGTACTTC
CASSELAGTYEQYF
>TRBD2|TRBJ2-7|TRBV18|.
TGTGCCAGCTCACCGGTAGGGGAGGGTGAGCAGTACTTC
CASSPVGEGEQYF
>.|TRBJ2-7|TRBV2|.
TGTGCCAGCAGGGAAAGACTCCTCTGGTACGAGCAGTACTTC
CASRERLLWYEQYF
>.|TRBJ1-1|TRBV5-6|.
TGTGCCAGCAGCTTGCCGTCAAGGGGGACTGAAGCTTTCTTT
CASSLPSRGTEAFF
>TRBD2|TRBJ2-1|TRBV4-1|.
TGCGCCAGCAGCTCTAGCGGGAGGTCGAGGGAGCAGTTCTTC
CASSSSGRSREQFF
>TRBD2|TRBJ2-5|TRBV15|.
TGTGCCACCAGCAGAGATCTAGCGGAGGAGACCCAGTACTTC
CATSRDLAEETQYF
>TRBD1|TRBJ1-3|TRBV25-1|.
TGTGCCAGCAGTCCACGGACAGGAGGTCCTGGAAACACCATATATTTT
CASSPRTGGPGNTIYF
>.|TRBJ1-3|TRBV30|.
TGTGCCTGGAGTGTATCGCTACTCTCTGGAAACACCATATATTTT
CAWSVSLLSGNTIYF
>TRBD1|TRBJ2-7|TRBV5-1|.
TGCGCCAGCAGCTCGTACCGGGACAGGGGTATCTACGAGCAGTACTTC
CASSSYRDRGIYEQYF
>.|TRBJ2-2|TRBV18|once
TGTGCCAGCTCACGGTCGCTCTCCACGGCGAACACCGGGGAGCTGTTTTTT
CASSRSLSTANTGELFF
>.|TRBJ1-3|TRBV4-1|.
TGCGCCAGCAGCCACTCCGGTAAGACGGGACAAAAAAGAAACACCATATATTTT
CASSHSGKTGQKRNTIYF